This entry is about one T cell receptor beta chain. Its specificity is unknown. There are 15 residues in the CDR3. Trimming shortened V by 4 bases and J by 4 bases, and 17 bases separated the two germline ends. The germline V gene has CDR1 SGHRS and CDR2 YFSETQ. Making the TCR beta libraries involved quantitative 5'-RACE with molecular barcodes. TCRdb analysed the 5' RACE reads with MiXCR anew, one entry per CDR3 protein. The sample has under 250,000 distinct CDR3 sequences, roughly a tenth seen once. This specimen comes from a study of CD8 T cells in ankylosing spondylitis. Study results and caveats: Some motif variants had been reported before (in reactive arthritis synovial fluid and blood). Made up of 7 to 9 highly homologous variants, a TCR beta motif appeared characteristic of ankylosing spondylitis blood. Clones that were linked to disease were CD8+ and were relatively rare in peripheral blood.

The chain has TRBV5-1 and TRBJ1-1; D possibly corresponds to TRBD1 (5 bases). The receptor comes from a male donor with ankylosing spondylitis or in good health (not recorded which). Material: blood, either unsorted or a sorted T cell fraction (not recorded which). The CDR3 protein is CASSPQSPGTTEAFF. CDR3 nucleotides: TGCGCCAGCAGCCCCCAATCCCCAGGGACCACTGAAGCTTTCTTT.